The present T cell receptor (beta chain) was sequenced within a study of T cells in Graves' hyperthyroidism and ophthalmopathy. This clonotype was seen more than once but under ten times. There were TCR beta CDR3 regions amplified from RNA transcripts. Carried out on the TCR CDR3, a first-round RT-PCR used the HTBI primer set. Via MiXCR, TCRdb re-called the multiplex PCR reads, giving one row per CDR3 protein. The sample includes roughly 150,000 distinct CDR3 sequences, about 9.4% of them seen just once. Sequencing was carried out using blood. The sequence came from a woman aged 18-29 years with Graves' hyperthyroidism that later progressed to Graves' ophthalmopathy.

The CDR3 loop reads CASSVITTDTQYF. In DNA form, the CDR3 reads TGTGCCAGCAGCGTAATAACCACAGATACGCAGTATTTT. The V and J genes are TRBV9 and TRBJ2-3; D unclear. With 1 base removed from V and 2 bases from J, the gap between germline ends came to 5 bases. The CDR3 extends over 13 amino acids. CDR1 is SGDLS and CDR2 is YYNGEE in the germline V gene.